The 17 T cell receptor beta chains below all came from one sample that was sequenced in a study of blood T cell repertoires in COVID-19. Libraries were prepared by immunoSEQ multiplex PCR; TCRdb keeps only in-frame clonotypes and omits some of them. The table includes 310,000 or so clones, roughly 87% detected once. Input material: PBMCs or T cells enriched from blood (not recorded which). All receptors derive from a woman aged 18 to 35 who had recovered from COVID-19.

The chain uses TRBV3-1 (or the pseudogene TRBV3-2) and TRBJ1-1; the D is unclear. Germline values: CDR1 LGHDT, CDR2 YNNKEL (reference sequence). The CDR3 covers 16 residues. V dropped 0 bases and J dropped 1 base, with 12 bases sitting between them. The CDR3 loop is CASSQDLGRGNTEAFF. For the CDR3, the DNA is TGTGCCAGCAGCCAAGATTTAGGGCGGGGGAACACTGAAGCTTTCTTT.

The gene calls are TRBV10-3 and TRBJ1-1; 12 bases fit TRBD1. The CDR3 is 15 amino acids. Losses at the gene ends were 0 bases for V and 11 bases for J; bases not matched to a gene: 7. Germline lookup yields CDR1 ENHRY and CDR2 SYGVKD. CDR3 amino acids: CAISESRDRGREAFF. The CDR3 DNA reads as TGTGCCATCAGTGAGTCTCGGGACAGGGGGCGAGAGGCTTTCTTT.

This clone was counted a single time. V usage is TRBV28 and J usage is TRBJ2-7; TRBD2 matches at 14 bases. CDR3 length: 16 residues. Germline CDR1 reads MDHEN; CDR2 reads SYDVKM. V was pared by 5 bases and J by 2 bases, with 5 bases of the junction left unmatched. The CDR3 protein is CASSAPGLAGAYEQYF. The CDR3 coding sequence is TGTGCCAGCAGTGCCCCGGGACTAGCGGGGGCCTACGAGCAGTACTTC.

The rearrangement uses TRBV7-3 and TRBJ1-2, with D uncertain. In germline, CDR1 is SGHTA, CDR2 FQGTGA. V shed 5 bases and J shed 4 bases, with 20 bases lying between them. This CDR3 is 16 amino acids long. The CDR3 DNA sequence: TGTGCCAGCAGCCCAAGAGGGCGTGCTAGCTCCTATGGCTACACCTTC. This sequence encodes CASSPRGRASSYGYTF.

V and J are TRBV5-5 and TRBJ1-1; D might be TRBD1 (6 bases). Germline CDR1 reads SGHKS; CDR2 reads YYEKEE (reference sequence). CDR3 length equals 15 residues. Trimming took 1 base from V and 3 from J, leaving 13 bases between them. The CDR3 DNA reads TGTGCCAGCAGCTTGACGAGGGGGTTACACACTGAAGCTTTCTTT. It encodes CASSLTRGLHTEAFF.

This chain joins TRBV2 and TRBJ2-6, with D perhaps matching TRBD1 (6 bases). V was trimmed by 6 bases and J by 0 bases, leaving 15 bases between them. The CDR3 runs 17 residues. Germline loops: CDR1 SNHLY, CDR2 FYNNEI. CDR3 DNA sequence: TGTGCCAGCAGCGATGACAGGCGGTACTCTGGGGCCAACGTCCTGACTTTC. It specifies CASSDDRRYSGANVLTF.

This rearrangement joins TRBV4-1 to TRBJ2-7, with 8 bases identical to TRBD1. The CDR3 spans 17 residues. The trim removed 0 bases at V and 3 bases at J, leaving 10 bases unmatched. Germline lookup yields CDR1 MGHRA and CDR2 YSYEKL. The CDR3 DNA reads TGCGCCAGCAGCCAAGATCCGAAGACAGGGGTTTTCTACGAGCAGTACTTC. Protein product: CASSQDPKTGVFYEQYF.

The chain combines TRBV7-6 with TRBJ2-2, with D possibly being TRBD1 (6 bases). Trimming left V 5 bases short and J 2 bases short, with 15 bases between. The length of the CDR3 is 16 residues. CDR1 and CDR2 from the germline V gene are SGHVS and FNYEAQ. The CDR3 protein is CASSQLTGANTGELFF. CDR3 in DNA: TGTGCCAGCAGCCAATTGACAGGAGCTAACACCGGGGAGCTGTTTTTT.

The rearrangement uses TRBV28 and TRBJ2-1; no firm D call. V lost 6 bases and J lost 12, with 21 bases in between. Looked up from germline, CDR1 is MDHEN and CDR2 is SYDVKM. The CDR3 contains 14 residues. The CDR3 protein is CASSNRSLASVQFF. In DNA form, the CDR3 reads TGTGCCAGCAGCAATAGGTCGTTAGCATCGGTGCAGTTCTTC.

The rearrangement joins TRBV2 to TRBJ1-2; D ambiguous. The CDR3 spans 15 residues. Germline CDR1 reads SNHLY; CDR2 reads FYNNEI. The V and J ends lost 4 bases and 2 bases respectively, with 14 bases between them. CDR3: CASSVRLPVNYGYTF. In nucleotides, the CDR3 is TGTGCCAGCAGTGTCAGGCTCCCTGTAAACTATGGCTACACCTTC.

CDR3 in DNA: TGTGCCAGCAGTCCATTGGGGACAGGGCTGGGAGGCTACACCTTC. Protein product: CASSPLGTGLGGYTF. This chain links TRBV27 with TRBJ1-2; 9 bases align to TRBD1. This CDR3 is 15 amino acids long. V lost 5 bases to trimming and J lost 8 bases; unmatched junction nucleotides: 12. CDR1 is MNHEY and CDR2 is SMNVEV in the germline V gene (reference sequence).

Here the CDR3 reads CASSLSPFYYEQYF. The CDR3, as DNA: TGTGCCAGCAGCTTGTCTCCTTTTTACTACGAGCAGTACTTC. The genes are TRBV5-4 and TRBJ2-7, with no clear D. V shed 1 base and J shed 3 bases, with 11 bases lying between them. The CDR3 loop spans 14 amino acids. CDR1 is SGHNT and CDR2 is YYREEE in the germline V gene (reference sequence).

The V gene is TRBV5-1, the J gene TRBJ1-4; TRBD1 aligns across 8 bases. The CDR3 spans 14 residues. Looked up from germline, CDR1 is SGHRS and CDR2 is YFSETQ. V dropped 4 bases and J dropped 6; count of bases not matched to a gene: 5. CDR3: CASSPQGAHEKLFF. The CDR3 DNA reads TGCGCCAGCAGCCCGCAGGGGGCGCATGAAAAACTGTTTTTT. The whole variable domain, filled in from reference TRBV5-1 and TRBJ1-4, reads KAGVTQTPRYLIKTRGQQVTLSCSPISGHRSVSWYQQTPGQGLQFLFEYFSETQRNKGNFPGRFSGRQFSNSRSEMNVSTLELGDSALYLCASSPQGAHEKLFFGSGTQLSVL.

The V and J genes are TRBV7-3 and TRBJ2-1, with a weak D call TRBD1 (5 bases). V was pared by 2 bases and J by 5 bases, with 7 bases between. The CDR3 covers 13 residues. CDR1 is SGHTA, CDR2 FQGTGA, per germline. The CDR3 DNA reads TGTGCCAGCAGCTTATCCAGGGACAATGAGCAGTTCTTC. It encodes CASSLSRDNEQFF.

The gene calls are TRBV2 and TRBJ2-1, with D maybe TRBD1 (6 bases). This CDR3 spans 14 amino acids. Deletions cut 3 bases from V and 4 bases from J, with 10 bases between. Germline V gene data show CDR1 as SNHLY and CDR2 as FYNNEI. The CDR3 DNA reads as TGTGCCAGCAGTGACCGGACAGCTTACAATGAGCAGTTCTTC. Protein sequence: CASSDRTAYNEQFF.

The CDR3: CASSQDFSGEYSYEQYF. The CDR3 coding sequence is TGTGCCAGCAGCCAAGATTTTAGCGGGGAATACTCCTACGAGCAGTACTTC. This sequence joins TRBV4-2 and TRBJ2-7; 8 nucleotides match TRBD2. CDR3 length equals 17 residues. Germline lookup yields CDR1 LGHNA and CDR2 YNFKEQ. After removal of 0 bases from V and 0 bases from J, the junction contained 7 bases not matched to a gene.

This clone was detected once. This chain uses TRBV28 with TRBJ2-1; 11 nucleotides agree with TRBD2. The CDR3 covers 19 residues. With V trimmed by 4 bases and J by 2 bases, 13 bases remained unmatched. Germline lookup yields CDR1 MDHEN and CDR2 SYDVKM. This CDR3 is CASSYPQGSGGAAYNEQFF. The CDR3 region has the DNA TGTGCCAGCAGTTATCCCCAGGGTAGCGGGGGGGCAGCCTACAATGAGCAGTTCTTC.